Listed below are T cell receptor beta chains from one sample, sequenced in a study of beta chain features in type 1 diabetes. TCRdb keeps only in-frame clones here, not all; method: immunoSEQ multiplex PCR. The sample carries about 650,000 clones, roughly 12% recorded once. Sequencing input: naive CD4+ T cells from blood. Receptors were obtained from a young man with type 1 diabetes. The CDR3 runs from the conserved cysteine through the conserved F or W. The order of the fields is D gene, V gene, clone size, J gene, CDR3 length, CDR3 protein, CDR3 DNA. D genes are given only for firm matches. Some rows mark clone size as missing; the rest say once, few, many or name a class of expanded clone.

-	TRBV19	few	TRBJ2-2	14	CATTPPGKAGELFF	TGTGCCACCACACCCCCAGGGAAGGCCGGGGAGCTGTTTTTT
TRBD1	TRBV7-9	-	TRBJ1-4	13	CASTRDSGEKLFF	TGTGCCAGCACCCGGGACAGCGGTGAAAAACTGTTTTTT
-	TRBV7-9	few	TRBJ1-1	14	CASSFGQYGTEAFF	TGTGCCAGCAGCTTCGGACAGTACGGCACTGAAGCTTTCTTT
-	TRBV29-1	few	TRBJ1-2	13	CSVGPPPDYGYTF	TGCAGCGTCGGGCCTCCACCGGACTATGGCTACACCTTC
-	TRBV4-2	-	TRBJ2-2	15	CASSQSDLGAGELFF	TGTGCCAGCAGCCAGTCGGACCTGGGGGCCGGGGAGCTGTTTTTT
-	TRBV9	few	TRBJ1-6	14	CASSVQSSGSPLHF	TGTGCCAGCAGTGTACAATCTTCGGGCTCACCCCTCCACTTT
-	TRBV27	-	TRBJ1-2	14	CASSPKGTLYGYTF	TGTGCCAGCAGTCCCAAGGGGACCCTCTATGGCTACACCTTC
TRBD1	TRBV29-1	-	TRBJ1-1	12	CSIKKGASEAFF	TGCAGCATTAAAAAGGGGGCTTCAGAAGCTTTCTTT
-	TRBV15	-	TRBJ2-2	11	CATSLTGELFF	TGTGCCACCAGCTTGACCGGGGAGCTGTTTTTT
TRBD1	TRBV28	few	TRBJ2-7	14	CASRSGDSLYEQYF	TGTGCCAGCAGGTCTGGGGACAGTCTGTACGAGCAGTACTTC
TRBD1	TRBV19	few	TRBJ2-3	17	CASSPRTGQGYTDTQYF	TGTGCCAGTAGTCCCCGGACGGGACAGGGCTACACAGATACGCAGTATTTT
-	TRBV7-3	few	TRBJ1-1	16	CASSLSAGKSGTEAFF	TGTGCCAGCAGCTTAAGTGCAGGGAAGAGTGGCACTGAAGCTTTCTTT
TRBD2	TRBV11-3	few	TRBJ2-1	14	CASSLRLAGPEQFF	TGTGCCAGCAGCTTAAGACTAGCGGGGCCGGAGCAGTTCTTC
TRBD1	TRBV5-7	-	TRBJ1-2	12	CASSVRGSGYTF	TGTGCCAGCAGCGTCAGGGGGTCGGGCTACACCTTC
-	TRBV29-1	few	TRBJ1-2	12	CSVDDRDYGYTF	TGCAGCGTTGACGATAGGGACTATGGCTACACCTTC
-	TRBV5-1	few	TRBJ1-5	15	CASSLVSGDYQPQHF	TGCGCCAGCAGCTTGGTATCGGGGGATTATCAGCCCCAGCATTTT
-	TRBV25-1	-	TRBJ2-3	15	CATSHPTRHTDTQYF	TGTGCCACCTCTCATCCTACTAGGCACACAGATACGCAGTATTTT
-	TRBV9	-	TRBJ1-5	17	CASSVGVGPHSNQPQHF	TGTGCCAGCAGCGTAGGAGTGGGCCCCCATAGCAATCAGCCCCAGCATTTT
-	TRBV4-1	few	TRBJ1-6	16	CASSQDQGSYNSPLHF	TGCGCCAGCAGCCAAGATCAGGGCTCCTATAATTCACCCCTCCACTTT
TRBD2	TRBV5-4	-	TRBJ2-5	14	CASSLQLAGETQYF	TGTGCCAGCAGCTTGCAGCTAGCGGGAGAGACCCAGTACTTC
-	TRBV7-2	-	TRBJ1-6	18	CASSPLGGGGGYNSPLHF	TGTGCCAGCAGCCCATTAGGTGGTGGCGGCGGTTATAATTCACCCCTCCACTTT
-	TRBV9	few	TRBJ1-3	14	CASSAGSSRNTIYF	TGTGCCAGCAGCGCCGGGAGCTCGAGAAACACCATATATTTT
-	TRBV5-1	few	TRBJ2-5	13	CASRGHTEETQYF	TGCGCCAGCAGGGGACATACAGAGGAGACCCAGTACTTC
TRBD2	TRBV18	few	TRBJ2-7	14	CASSRLAGGYEQYF	TGTGCCAGCTCCCGCCTGGCGGGGGGCTACGAGCAGTACTTC
TRBD1	TRBV6-5	-	TRBJ2-5	15	CASSYSRTGQETQYF	TGTGCCAGCAGTTACTCTCGGACAGGGCAAGAGACCCAGTACTTC
-	TRBV11-3	-	TRBJ2-3	14	CASSLGGAGDTQYF	TGTGCCAGCAGCTTAGGCGGGGCCGGGGATACGCAGTATTTT
TRBD1	TRBV7-9	few	TRBJ2-7	14	CASSLGQGKGEQYF	TGTGCCAGCAGCTTGGGACAGGGGAAAGGGGAGCAGTACTTC
-	TRBV2	few	TRBJ2-3	16	CAGSLARQGGTDTQYF	TGTGCCGGCAGCCTCGCTCGACAGGGAGGTACAGATACGCAGTATTTT
-	TRBV30	few	TRBJ2-2	13	CAWSLRETGELFF	TGTGCCTGGAGTTTAAGGGAAACCGGGGAGCTGTTTTTT
-	TRBV12-5	few	TRBJ2-3	16	CASGLTSPGATDTQYF	TGTGCTAGTGGTTTGACCTCCCCAGGGGCCACAGATACGCAGTATTTT
TRBD1	TRBV29-1	-	TRBJ2-2	17	CSVEKSAGTVPTGELFF	TGCAGCGTTGAAAAGTCTGCCGGGACAGTGCCCACCGGGGAGCTGTTTTTT
TRBD1	TRBV2	few	TRBJ1-2	14	CASSWTGGGYGYTF	TGTGCCAGCAGTTGGACAGGGGGAGGCTATGGCTACACCTTC
-	TRBV7-8	-	TRBJ1-5	15	CASRPGLFSNQPQHF	TGTGCCAGCAGGCCGGGACTCTTTAGCAATCAGCCCCAGCATTTT
-	TRBV9	few	TRBJ1-2	13	CASSVDANYGYTF	TGTGCCAGCAGCGTAGATGCGAACTATGGCTACACCTTC
TRBD1	TRBV7-9	-	TRBJ1-1	14	CASSSGQPNTEAFF	TGTGCCAGCAGCTCGGGACAGCCTAACACTGAAGCTTTCTTT
-	TRBV30	-	TRBJ2-5	13	CAWSAYGGETQYF	TGTGCCTGGAGTGCTTACGGAGGAGAGACCCAGTACTTC
-	TRBV28	-	TRBJ2-7	19	CASSLSGFLGAETSYEQYF	TGTGCCAGCAGTTTATCGGGGTTCTTGGGGGCCGAAACGAGCTACGAGCAGTACTTC
-	TRBV6-5	-	TRBJ1-2	13	CASSTGIDYGYTF	TGTGCCAGCAGTACCGGAATTGACTATGGCTACACCTTC
-	TRBV25-1	-	TRBJ1-1	16	CASTSGMSGMNTEAFF	TGTGCCAGCACCTCAGGGATGTCTGGGATGAACACTGAAGCTTTCTTT
-	TRBV4-2	-	TRBJ2-7	15	CASSQDLVLSYEQYF	TGTGCCAGCAGCCAAGATCTGGTTCTCTCCTACGAGCAGTACTTC
-	TRBV19	-	TRBJ1-5	16	CASSISQAPSNQPQHF	TGTGCCAGTAGTATCTCACAGGCTCCCAGCAATCAGCCCCAGCATTTT
TRBD1	TRBV6-6	-	TRBJ2-1	15	CASSRQGVSYNEQFF	TGTGCCAGCAGCCGACAGGGGGTGTCCTACAATGAGCAGTTCTTC
TRBD2	TRBV6-6	-	TRBJ2-7	15	CASSLSGGHRYEQYF	TGTGCCAGCAGCCTTAGCGGGGGTCACCGCTACGAGCAGTACTTC
-	TRBV6-5	-	TRBJ2-5	12	CASSYSRETQYF	TGTGCCAGCAGTTACTCGAGAGAGACCCAGTACTTC
-	TRBV4-1	few	TRBJ2-3	15	CASSPLGASTDTQYF	TGCGCCAGCAGCCCTCTGGGGGCAAGCACAGATACGCAGTATTTT
-	TRBV14	-	TRBJ2-5	19	CASSQEPAARASIQETQYF	TGTGCCAGCAGCCAAGAACCCGCGGCGAGGGCTAGTATCCAAGAGACCCAGTACTTC
-	TRBV2	few	TRBJ2-7	12	CASSDPYYEQYF	TGTGCCAGCAGTGACCCGTACTACGAGCAGTACTTC
-	TRBV7-2	few	TRBJ1-1	15	CASSPQRAMSTEAFF	TGTGCCAGCAGCCCCCAGAGGGCGATGAGCACTGAAGCTTTCTTT
-	TRBV6-5	-	TRBJ2-7	13	CASSYSRGLEQYF	TGTGCCAGCAGTTACTCAAGGGGTTTGGAGCAGTACTTC
TRBD1	TRBV5-1	-	TRBJ1-5	15	CASSLGQGADQPQHF	TGCGCCAGCAGCCTTGGACAGGGCGCAGATCAGCCCCAGCATTTT
TRBD2	TRBV14	-	TRBJ2-3	16	CASSLGLAGITDTQYF	TGTGCCAGCAGCCTGGGTCTAGCGGGGATCACAGATACGCAGTATTTT
-	TRBV4-3	-	TRBJ1-4	14	CASSQSTGKEKLFF	TGCGCCAGCAGCCAATCAACAGGGAAAGAAAAACTGTTTTTT